One sample yielded the 27 T cell receptor beta chains listed below, sequenced in a study of preoperative IRX-2 immunotherapy in early breast cancer. The assay was immunoSEQ multiplex PCR, and TCRdb's table has in-frame clones only and misses some. The table includes 25,000 to 30,000 clones, 90% detected once. Sample treatment: preoperative locoregional IRX-2 cytokine immunotherapy. Collection of the sample occurred from a patient treated with IRX-2 immunotherapy. The receptors were sampled from a human donor with breast cancer.

Comment on this clone: The junction and the germline gene differ at one end; a read error may be behind it. The chain recombines TRBV2 with TRBJ2-7; TRBD1 is a possible D gene (6 bases). The germline gives CDR1 SNHLY, CDR2 FYNNEI. The CDR3 runs 11 residues. The CDR3 here is CASSSRDKSTF. CDR3 sequence (DNA): TGTGCCAGCAGTTCCCGGGACAAAAGCACCTTC.

This clone occurred once. The chain joins TRBV2 to TRBJ1-6; D is undetermined. Germline V gene lookup returns CDR1 SNHLY and CDR2 FYNNEI. The CDR3 has 20 residues. The germline V and J ends were trimmed by 4 bases and 2 bases, with 24 bases remaining between them. The CDR3 sequence is CASSGRPHLDGSTYNSPLHF. CDR3 DNA: TGTGCCAGCAGTGGGAGACCCCACCTCGATGGGAGCACCTATAATTCACCCCTCCACTTT.

This chain joins TRBV28 and TRBJ1-2; 8 bases fit TRBD1. The CDR3 consists of 14 residues. Germline lookup yields CDR1 MDHEN and CDR2 SYDVKM. The V segment lost 2 bases and the J segment 4 bases; nucleotides outside the gene matches: 3. In nucleotides, the CDR3 is TGTGCCAGCAGTTTACCCACAGGGGGCTATGGCTACACCTTC. Translating gives CASSLPTGGYGYTF.

The chain couples TRBV28 to TRBJ2-1, with 13 bases fitting TRBD2. After removal of 5 bases from V and 6 bases from J, the junction contained 4 bases not matched to a gene. The CDR3 consists of 15 residues. Germline V gene lookup returns CDR1 MDHEN and CDR2 SYDVKM. This CDR3 is CASSPRLAGGNEQFF. Here the CDR3 DNA reads TGTGCCAGCAGTCCTCGACTAGCGGGAGGCAATGAGCAGTTCTTC.

V gene TRBV5-5 combines with J gene TRBJ2-1; D unclear. Trimming pared 0 bases from V and 2 bases from J, leaving 3 bases between. CDR3 length: 13 amino acids. CDR1 SGHKS and CDR2 YYEKEE come from the germline V gene (reference sequence). The CDR3: CASSLGAYNEQFF. The CDR3 bases are TGTGCCAGCAGCTTGGGGGCCTACAATGAGCAGTTCTTC.

The chain has TRBV7-2 and TRBJ2-7, with D possibly being TRBD2 (5 bases). Germline CDR1 and CDR2: SGHTA and FQGNSA. Trimming left V 6 bases short and J 4 bases short, with 10 bases between. CDR3 length equals 12 residues. The CDR3 DNA follows: TGTGCCAGCAGTCTTACTAGTTACGAGCAGTACTTC. It encodes CASSLTSYEQYF.

This clone has a single count. This sequence joins TRBV6-5 and TRBJ1-3; D unresolved. Germline assignment: CDR1 MNHEY and CDR2 SVGAGI. CDR3 length equals 14 residues. Trimming shortened V by 7 bases and J by 0 bases, and 10 bases separated the two germline ends. The CDR3 protein is CASKDRDSGNTIYF. The DNA of the CDR3 is TGTGCCAGCAAAGACCGGGACTCTGGAAACACCATATATTTT.

The chain links TRBV6-5 to TRBJ2-3; perhaps TRBD2 as D (6 bases). Germline CDR1 is MNHEY and CDR2 is SVGAGI. V dropped 0 bases and J dropped 5 bases, with 6 bases sitting between them. CDR3 length: 13 residues. CDR3 nucleotides: TGTGCCAGCAGTTACTCTAGCGGAGATACGCAGTATTTT. The encoded protein is CASSYSSGDTQYF.

The gene calls are TRBV5-4 and TRBJ2-5; D unresolved. Germline CDR1 and CDR2: SGHNT and YYREEE (reference sequence). Trimming pared 0 bases from V and 5 bases from J, leaving 11 bases between. The CDR3 spans 14 residues. The CDR3 spells CASSLVQSAETQYF. DNA for the CDR3: TGTGCCAGCAGCTTGGTCCAGTCCGCCGAGACCCAGTACTTC.

The chain recombines TRBV10-2 with TRBJ1-5, with 7 bases that match TRBD1. V lost 6 bases to trimming and J lost 6 bases; unmatched junction nucleotides: 11. CDR3 length: 15 amino acids. Germline V CDR1 and CDR2: WSHSY, SAAADI. The CDR3 sequence: CASSQRGRGVQPQHF. Here the CDR3 DNA reads TGCGCCAGCAGCCAGAGGGGCAGGGGGGTTCAGCCCCAGCATTTT.

CDR3 sequence reads: CASSERRGRSPLHF. CDR3 nucleotides: TGTGCCAGCAGTGAACGGAGGGGGCGTTCACCCCTCCACTTT. This chain uses TRBV2 with TRBJ1-6, with 7 bases aligning to TRBD1. There are 14 residues in the CDR3. The J segment lost 9 bases and the V segment lost 2 bases, leaving 4 bases of the junction unmatched. In germline, CDR1 is SNHLY, CDR2 FYNNEI.

The chain has TRBV7-2 and TRBJ2-3; D is unclear. This CDR3 comprises 13 residues. The ends were cut back, 2 bases at V and 5 bases at J, with 8 bases in the middle. Germline V gene data show CDR1 as SGHTA and CDR2 as FQGNSA. The CDR3 reads CASSLLPGDTQYF. The DNA of the CDR3 is TGTGCCAGCAGCTTACTCCCCGGAGATACGCAGTATTTT. Complete variable domain (other parts from reference TRBV7-2 and TRBJ2-3): GAGVSQSPSNKVTEKGKDVELRCDPISGHTALYWYRQSLGQGLEFLIYFQGNSAPDKSGLPSDRFSAERTGGSVSTLTIQRTQQEDSAVYLCASSLLPGDTQYFGPGTRLTVL.

The CDR3 region has the DNA TGTGCCAGTAGTATAGGGATAGATCAGCCCCAGCATTTT. This gives the protein CASSIGIDQPQHF. This rearrangement joins TRBV19 to TRBJ1-5; D is unclear. CDR1 and CDR2 (germline): LNHDA, SQIVND (reference sequence). V was cut by 1 base and J by 5 bases, with 6 bases left in between. The length of the CDR3 is 13 residues.

The gene calls are TRBV7-2 and TRBJ2-1, with unresolved D. The germline gives CDR1 SGHTA, CDR2 FQGNSA. The CDR3 consists of 15 residues. V was shortened by 2 bases and J by 5 bases, with 13 bases between the two germline ends. The CDR3 region has the DNA TGTGCCAGCAGCTTATTGGGTCTCGGCAACAATGAGCAGTTCTTC. It is translated as CASSLLGLGNNEQFF.

The chain links TRBV11-3 to TRBJ2-2, with no clear D. Germline V CDR1 and CDR2: SGHNT, YENEEA. The CDR3 is 16 amino acids. The V end was cut by 5 bases, the J end by 3 bases, with 16 bases between. In DNA form, the CDR3 reads TGTGCCAGCAGCCCCGAAGGTGGGGTCCACACCGGGGAGCTGTTTTTT. This codes for CASSPEGGVHTGELFF.

This chain links TRBV27 with TRBJ1-1, with D possibly matching TRBD1 (5 bases). CDR3 length: 14 residues. Germline loops: CDR1 MNHEY, CDR2 SMNVEV (reference sequence). V lost 6 bases, J lost 1 base, and 12 bases lay in between. CDR3 DNA: TGTGCCAGCAGGCCCGACAGCGCGAACACTGAAGCTTTCTTT. Translated, it gives CASRPDSANTEAFF.

This chain connects TRBV5-4 to TRBJ2-7; D possibly corresponds to TRBD2 (7 bases). The CDR3 loop spans 15 amino acids. V gave up 0 bases and J gave up 2 bases, with 12 bases separating them. The germline V gene has CDR1 SGHNT and CDR2 YYREEE (reference sequence). Here the CDR3 reads CASSLGGGGTYEQYF. CDR3 nucleotide sequence: TGTGCCAGCAGCTTGGGTGGGGGGGGCACCTACGAGCAGTACTTC.

This CDR3 is CASRGGTGGNSPLHF. CDR3 nucleotides: TGTGCCAGCCGGGGGGGGACAGGGGGTAATTCACCCCTCCACTTT. The rearrangement links TRBV6-5 to TRBJ1-6; TRBD1 matches 11 bases. The length of the CDR3 is 15 residues. Germline values: CDR1 MNHEY, CDR2 SVGAGI. J lost 6 bases, V lost 8 bases, and 6 bases had no gene match.

The V gene is TRBV6-5, the J gene TRBJ2-7; 11 positions agree with TRBD2. The CDR3 length is 15 residues. Losses at the gene ends were 0 bases for V and 2 bases for J; bases not matched to a gene: 0. Germline assignment: CDR1 MNHEY and CDR2 SVGAGI. The CDR3 loop reads CASSYSSGGAYEQYF. The CDR3 DNA reads TGTGCCAGCAGTTACTCTAGCGGGGGGGCCTACGAGCAGTACTTC.

This clone appeared once. The chain links TRBV28 to TRBJ2-4; 10 bases agree with TRBD2. Trimming at V came to 9 bases and at J to 6 bases, leaving 8 bases not matched to a gene. The CDR3 is made up of 14 amino acids. Germline V lookup: CDR1 MDHEN, CDR2 SYDVKM. Written as DNA, the CDR3 is TGTGCCAGTGGTCCTAGCGGGAGTTTAAACATTCAGTACTTC. Encoded protein: CASGPSGSLNIQYF.

This clone has only one observation. The gene calls are TRBV28 and TRBJ2-2; D is ambiguous. With 6 bases removed from V and 6 bases from J, the gap between germline ends came to 11 bases. Germline V gene data show CDR1 as MDHEN and CDR2 as SYDVKM. This CDR3 is built from 13 residues. CDR3 residues: CASSPLQAGELFF. In nucleotides, the CDR3 is TGTGCCAGCAGCCCTCTCCAAGCCGGGGAGCTGTTTTTT. Filled out from reference TRBV28 and TRBJ2-2, the complete variable domain reads DVKVTQSSRYLVKRTGEKVFLECVQDMDHENMFWYRQDPGLGLRLIYFSYDVKMKEKGDIPEGYSVSREKKERFSLILESASTNQTSMYLCASSPLQAGELFFGEGSRLTVL.

This clone was seen a single time. The chain joins TRBV29-1 to TRBJ1-4; maybe TRBD1 (5 bases). This CDR3 spans 15 amino acids. Germline values: CDR1 SQVTM, CDR2 ANQGSEA. The ends were cut back, 7 bases at V and 3 bases at J, with 18 bases in the middle. CDR3 coding DNA: TGCAGCGCCGCGCCGTCAGGGTTCCCTAATGAAAAACTGTTTTTT. This gives the protein CSAAPSGFPNEKLFF.

The J gene is TRBJ1-4, the V gene TRBV5-1; TRBD1 is a possible D gene (5 bases). V gave up 0 bases and J gave up 3 bases, with 9 bases separating them. This CDR3 is built from 15 residues. Germline V gene sequence: CDR1 SGHRS, CDR2 YFSETQ. Here the CDR3 reads CASSLVSGANEKLFF. In DNA, the CDR3 is TGCGCCAGCAGCTTGGTTTCGGGGGCTAATGAAAAACTGTTTTTT.

The chain employs TRBV28 and TRBJ2-7; 7 bases line up with TRBD1. Germline V gives CDR1 MDHEN, CDR2 SYDVKM. After removal of 5 bases from V and 6 bases from J, the junction contained 7 bases not matched to a gene. CDR3 length: 13 residues. CDR3 nucleotide sequence: TGTGCCAGCAGTGGACAGGACATCGGCGAGCAGTACTTC. This translates into CASSGQDIGEQYF.

The chain is built from TRBV13 and TRBJ2-2; possibly TRBD2 for D (5 bases). Looked up from germline, CDR1 is PRHDT and CDR2 is FYEKMQ (reference sequence). V was trimmed by 6 bases and J by 4 bases, leaving 15 bases between them. The CDR3 sequence is 15 residues long. This CDR3 is CASSVETIPTGELFF. CDR3 in DNA: TGTGCCAGCAGTGTAGAGACTATACCCACCGGGGAGCTGTTTTTT.

This chain links TRBV5-4 with TRBJ2-3; no clear D. Trimming removed 0 bases from V and 4 bases from J, with 9 bases in between. The CDR3 is made up of 14 amino acids. The germline CDR1 and CDR2 sequences are SGHNT and YYREEE (reference sequence). In DNA, the CDR3 is TGTGCCAGCAGCTTGGATTGGAGCGCAGATACGCAGTATTTT. Its protein is CASSLDWSADTQYF.

The chain joins TRBV6-5 to TRBJ1-3, with TRBD1 matching 7 bases. Germline CDR1 and CDR2: MNHEY and SVGAGI. V was clipped by 6 bases and J by 3 bases; unmatched bases: 2. The CDR3 is made up of 13 amino acids. CDR3 nucleotides: TGTGCCAGCAGGGGGGACAGTGGAAACACCATATATTTT. It encodes CASRGDSGNTIYF.